The sample holds a few counts of the clone carrying this T cell receptor beta chain. Per the original data handling: Amplification of reference gene primers was used by the study to estimate nucleated cell counts. Only in-frame clones appear in the TCRdb table, and some are missing; sequencing was by immunoSEQ multiplex PCR. The DNA gave D and trimming, while V, J and clone size come from that table. The sample has a few hundred thousand clones; 65% to 90% are singletons. These data belong to a study of blood T cell repertoires in COVID-19. There are 15 residues in the CDR3. Germline loops: CDR1 KGHDR, CDR2 SFDVKD. Trimming cost V 5 bases and J 0 bases; bases outside gene matches: 6.

The chain has TRBV24-1 and TRBJ2-7; 7 bases agree with TRBD2. This clonotype originated in a middle-aged woman with acute COVID-19. Sequencing was performed on PBMCs or T cells enriched from blood (not recorded which). The CDR3 region has the DNA TGTGCCACCAGTGCTCCGGCTAGCGGCTCCTACGAGCAGTACTTC. Its translation is CATSAPASGSYEQYF.